This T cell receptor beta chain emerged from a study of monozygotic twins with inflammatory bowel disease. Study-level points and caveats: Healthy twins showed more clonotype sharing with others than IBD patients, especially patients with disease activity. Support for any single strong IBD-associated signal or clonotype was not found. Separate T cell subtypes could not be resolved from one another.

CDR1 is SGHDN and CDR2 is FVKESK in the germline V gene. The CDR3 runs to 13 residues. Blood was drawn once per donor, and each sample measured roughly 2.5 ml. TCRdb reprocessed the 5' RACE reads and stores each CDR3 protein as one record, lacking DNA. This repertoire includes over 100,000 distinct CDR3 sequences. Comments on this clonotype: Its antigen is still unknown.

The V and J genes are TRBV14 and TRBJ2-7. This clonotype originated in a human donor with ulcerative colitis or Crohn's disease, or a healthy co-twin of an affected twin (not recorded which). Source material: blood. CDR3 residues: CASSPTGLHEQYF.